A single sample gave rise to the 14 T cell receptor beta chains below, sequenced in a study of early T cells in non-severe SARS-CoV-2 infection. MiXCR, run by TCRdb on the 5' RACE reads, gives a single entry per CDR3 protein. Here the sample spans tens of thousands of distinct CDR3 sequences, 3.5% to 5% being singletons. Material: whole blood. The receptors shown here come from an adult who was a healthcare worker with PCR-confirmed SARS-CoV-2 infection or an uninfected control (not recorded which).

This clonotype was seen at least ten times. The chain links TRBV5-1 to TRBJ1-2; D is perhaps TRBD1 (5 bases). CDR3 size: 13 residues. CDR1 and CDR2 from the germline V gene are SGHRS and YFSETQ. The V end was cut by 3 bases, the J end by 4 bases, with 10 bases between. The CDR3 reads CASSSTVRYGYTF. Written as DNA, the CDR3 is TGCGCCAGCAGCTCGACAGTCCGCTATGGCTACACCTTC.

This clonotype was observed many times. This sequence joins TRBV5-1 and TRBJ2-1; 7 bases agree with TRBD2. The CDR3 sequence is 15 residues long. Per the germline V gene, CDR1 is SGHRS and CDR2 is YFSETQ. The V gene end was trimmed by 4 bases and the J gene end by 9 bases; junction bases not matched to a gene: 13. The CDR3 here is CASSPGGLEHSEQFF. The CDR3 DNA reads as TGCGCCAGCAGCCCCGGAGGACTAGAACATTCTGAGCAGTTCTTC.

The sample holds a few counts of this clonotype. The J gene is TRBJ1-1, the V gene TRBV30; D is uncertain. Trimming removed 4 bases from V and 5 bases from J, with 11 bases in between. Germline CDR1 is GTSNPN and CDR2 is SVGIG (reference sequence). The CDR3 totals 12 residues. The CDR3 loop is CAWNIGRTEAFF. In nucleotides, the CDR3 is TGTGCCTGGAATATAGGGAGAACTGAAGCTTTCTTT.

This clonotype has a handful of counts. The J gene is TRBJ1-4, the V gene TRBV12-3 or TRBV12-4; D might be TRBD1 (5 bases). The V end was cut by 2 bases, the J end by 1 base, with 11 bases between. The CDR3 has 16 residues. The CDR3 DNA reads as TGTGCCAGCAGTTTATCGGGGGAAAGAACTAATGAAAAACTGTTTTTT. Its protein is CASSLSGERTNEKLFF.

This clonotype appeared many times. The rearrangement links TRBV7-2 to TRBJ2-3; D ambiguous. CDR1 is SGHTA and CDR2 is FQGNSA in the germline V gene. Trimming stripped 3 bases from V and 2 bases from J, with 9 bases between. CDR3 length: 14 residues. The CDR3 coding sequence is TGTGCCAGCAGCTTCGGCGGCTTCACAGATACGCAGTATTTT. Protein sequence: CASSFGGFTDTQYF.

This clonotype was recorded at least ten times. The chain is built from TRBV5-1 and TRBJ1-3; 8 bases match TRBD1. CDR1 and CDR2 (germline): SGHRS, YFSETQ. This CDR3 spans 17 amino acids. V lost 0 bases and J lost 0; bases outside the gene matches: 5. Here the CDR3 reads CASSLAGQGPSGNTIYF. The CDR3 region has the DNA TGCGCCAGCAGCTTGGCCGGACAGGGACCCTCTGGAAACACCATATATTTT.

This chain connects TRBV6-6 to TRBJ2-3; D is perhaps TRBD1 (5 bases). The V and J ends lost 0 bases and 4 bases respectively, with 14 bases between them. CDR1 MNHNY and CDR2 SVGAGI come from the germline V gene (reference sequence). CDR3 size: 16 residues. CDR3 loop: CASSYSSRASPDTQYF. The DNA for the CDR3 is TGTGCCAGCAGTTACTCATCCAGGGCTAGTCCAGATACGCAGTATTTT.

The gene calls are TRBV6-5 and TRBJ1-4; D uncertain. Germline V gives CDR1 MNHEY, CDR2 SVGAGI. V shed 6 bases and J shed 5 bases, with 13 bases lying between them. CDR3 length: 14 amino acids. CDR3 bases: TGTGCCAGCAGACTCGACGGAAGGAATGAAAAACTGTTTTTT. It is translated as CASRLDGRNEKLFF.

Ten or more counts support this clonotype. The chain has TRBV5-1 and TRBJ1-3, with TRBD1 matching 8 bases. This CDR3 has 15 amino acids. V was pared by 4 bases and J by 2 bases, with 5 bases of the junction left unmatched. Germline V gives CDR1 SGHRS, CDR2 YFSETQ. The CDR3 sequence is CASSPSTGAGNTIYF. The CDR3 DNA reads as TGCGCCAGCAGCCCCTCGACAGGGGCTGGAAACACCATATATTTT.

This clonotype came up many times. The chain links TRBV5-4 to TRBJ2-7; D uncertain. The V gene lost 0 bases and the J gene lost 4 bases, with 8 bases spanning the gap. The CDR3 is 13 residues long. CDR1 and CDR2 from the germline V gene are SGHNT and YYREEE (reference sequence). CDR3 DNA: TGTGCCAGCAGCTTGGACCAGAAGTACGAGCAGTACTTC. This codes for CASSLDQKYEQYF.

The J gene is TRBJ1-1, the V gene TRBV30; D unclear. The CDR3 consists of 12 residues. Looked up from germline, CDR1 is GTSNPN and CDR2 is SVGIG (reference sequence). Trimming took off 3 bases at V and 3 bases at J, with 8 bases between the two ends. The CDR3: CAWSSGDTEAFF. The CDR3 DNA follows: TGTGCCTGGAGCAGTGGGGACACTGAAGCTTTCTTT.

This clonotype has ten or more counts. The rearrangement links TRBV9 to TRBJ2-1; D is unclear. CDR3 size: 15 residues. Between the trimmed V and J ends, which lost 4 bases and 0 bases, there was a span of 11 bases. CDR1 and CDR2 (germline): SGDLS, YYNGEE. The CDR3 nucleotides are TGTGCCAGCAGCAGCCAGCCGTTCTCCTACAATGAGCAGTTCTTC. Translation: CASSSQPFSYNEQFF.

This clonotype has just a few counts. The V and J genes are TRBV15 and TRBJ1-1; no reliable D call. Germline V CDR1 and CDR2: LNHNV, YYDKDF (reference sequence). The CDR3 extends over 11 amino acids. The germline V and J ends were trimmed by 10 bases and 7 bases, with 13 bases remaining between them. As DNA, the CDR3 is TGTGCCATGATTCGGGAAAATGAAGCTTTCTTT. Translated, it gives CAMIRENEAFF. Full variable domain (remainder filled in from reference TRBV15 and TRBJ1-1): DAMVIQNPRYQVTQFGKPVTLSCSQTLNHNVMYWYQQKSSQAPKLLFHYYDKDFNNEADTPDNFQSRRPNTSFCFLDIRSPGLGDTAMYLCAMIRENEAFFGQGTRLTVV.

This clonotype was found many times. The CDR3 DNA is TGTGCCAGCAGTTCTGACACGTACACCGGGGAGCTGTTTTTT. The encoded protein is CASSSDTYTGELFF. This chain connects TRBV7-9 to TRBJ2-2, with D hard to call. CDR3 length: 14 amino acids. V was pared by 6 bases and J by 3 bases, with 11 bases between. The germline V gene encodes CDR1 SEHNR and CDR2 FQNEAQ (reference sequence).